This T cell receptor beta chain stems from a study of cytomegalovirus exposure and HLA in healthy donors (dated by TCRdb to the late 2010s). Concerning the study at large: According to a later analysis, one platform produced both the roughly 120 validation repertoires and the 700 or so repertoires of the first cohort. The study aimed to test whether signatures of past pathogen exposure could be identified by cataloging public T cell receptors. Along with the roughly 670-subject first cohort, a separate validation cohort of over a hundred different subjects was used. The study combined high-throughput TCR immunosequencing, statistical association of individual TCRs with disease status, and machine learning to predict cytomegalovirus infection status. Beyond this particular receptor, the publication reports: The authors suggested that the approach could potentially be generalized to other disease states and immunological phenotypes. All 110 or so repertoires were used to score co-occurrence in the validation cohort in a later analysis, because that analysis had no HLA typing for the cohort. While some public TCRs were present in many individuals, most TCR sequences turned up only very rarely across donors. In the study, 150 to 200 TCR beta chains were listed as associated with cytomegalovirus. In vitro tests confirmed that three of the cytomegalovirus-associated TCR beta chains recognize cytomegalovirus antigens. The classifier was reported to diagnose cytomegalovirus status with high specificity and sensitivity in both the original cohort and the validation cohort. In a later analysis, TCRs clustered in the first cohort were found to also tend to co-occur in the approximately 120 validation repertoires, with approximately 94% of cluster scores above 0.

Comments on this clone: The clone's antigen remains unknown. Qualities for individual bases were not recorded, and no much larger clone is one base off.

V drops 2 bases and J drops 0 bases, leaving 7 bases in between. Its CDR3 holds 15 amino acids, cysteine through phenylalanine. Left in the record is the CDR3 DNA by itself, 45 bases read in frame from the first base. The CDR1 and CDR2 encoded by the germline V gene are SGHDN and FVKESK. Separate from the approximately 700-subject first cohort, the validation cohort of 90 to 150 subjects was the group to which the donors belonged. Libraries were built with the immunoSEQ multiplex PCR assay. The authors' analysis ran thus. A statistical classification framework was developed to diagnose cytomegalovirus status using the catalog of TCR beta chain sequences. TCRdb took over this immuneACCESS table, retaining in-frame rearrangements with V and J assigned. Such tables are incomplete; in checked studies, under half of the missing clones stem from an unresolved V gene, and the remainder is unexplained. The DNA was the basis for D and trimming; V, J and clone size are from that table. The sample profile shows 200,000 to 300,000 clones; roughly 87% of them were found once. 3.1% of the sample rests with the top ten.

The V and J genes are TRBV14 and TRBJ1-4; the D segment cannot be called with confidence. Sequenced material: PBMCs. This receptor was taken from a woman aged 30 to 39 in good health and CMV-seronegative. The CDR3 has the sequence CASSQQVATNEKLFF. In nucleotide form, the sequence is TGTGCCAGCAGCCAACAGGTTGCAACTAATGAAAAACTGTTTTTT. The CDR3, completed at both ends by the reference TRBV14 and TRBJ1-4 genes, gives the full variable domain EAGVTQFPSHSVIEKGQTVTLRCDPISGHDNLYWYRRVMGKEIKFLLHFVKESKQDESGMPNNRFLAERTGGTYSTLKVQPAELEDSGVYFCASSQQVATNEKLFFGSGTQLSVL.